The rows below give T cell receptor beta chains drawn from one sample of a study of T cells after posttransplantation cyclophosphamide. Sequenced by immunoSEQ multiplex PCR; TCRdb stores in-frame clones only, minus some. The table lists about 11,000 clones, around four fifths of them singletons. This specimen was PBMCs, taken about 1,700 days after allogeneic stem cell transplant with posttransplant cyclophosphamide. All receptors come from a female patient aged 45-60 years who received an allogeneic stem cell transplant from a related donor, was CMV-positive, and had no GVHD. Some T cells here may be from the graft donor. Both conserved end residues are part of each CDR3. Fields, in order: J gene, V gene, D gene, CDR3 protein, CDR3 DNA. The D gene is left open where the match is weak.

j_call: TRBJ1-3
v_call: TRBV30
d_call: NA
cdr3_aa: CAWSGGVSGNTIYF
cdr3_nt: TGTGCCTGGAGTGGGGGGGTCTCTGGAAACACCATATATTTT

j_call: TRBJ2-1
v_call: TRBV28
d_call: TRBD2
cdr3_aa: CASRGPGLAARKSYNEQFF
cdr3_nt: TGTGCCAGCAGAGGCCCCGGACTAGCGGCCAGAAAATCCTACAATGAGCAGTTCTTC

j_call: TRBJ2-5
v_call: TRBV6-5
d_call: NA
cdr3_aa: CASSPGVVEGTQYF
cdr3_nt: TGTGCCAGCAGTCCAGGGGTCGTCGAAGGGACCCAGTACTTC

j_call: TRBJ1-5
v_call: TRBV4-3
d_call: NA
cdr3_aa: CASSLGHHSNQPQHF
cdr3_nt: TGCGCCAGCAGCCTTGGACACCATAGCAATCAGCCCCAGCATTTT

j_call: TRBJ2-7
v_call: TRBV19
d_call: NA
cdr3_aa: CASSIPGPPYEQYF
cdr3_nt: TGTGCCAGTAGTATACCAGGGCCACCCTACGAGCAGTACTTC

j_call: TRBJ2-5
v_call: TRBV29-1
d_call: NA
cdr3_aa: CSVVQGLGHQETQYF
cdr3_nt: TGCAGCGTTGTACAGGGCCTGGGGCACCAAGAGACCCAGTACTTC

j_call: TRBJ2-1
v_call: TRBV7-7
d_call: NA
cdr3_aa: CASSLDLAGAPYNEQFF
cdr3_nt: TGTGCCAGCAGCTTAGATTTGGCAGGGGCCCCCTACAATGAGCAGTTCTTC

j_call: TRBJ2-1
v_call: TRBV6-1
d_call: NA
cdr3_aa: CASSEASVYNEQFF
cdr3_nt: TGTGCCAGCAGTGAAGCATCAGTTTACAATGAGCAGTTCTTC

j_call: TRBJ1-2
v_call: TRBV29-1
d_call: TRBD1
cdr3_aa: CSVEGPGQGNYGYTF
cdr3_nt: TGCAGCGTTGAAGGGCCGGGACAGGGGAACTATGGCTACACCTTC

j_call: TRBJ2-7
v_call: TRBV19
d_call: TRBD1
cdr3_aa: CASSIAGTGNYEQYF
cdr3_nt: TGTGCCAGTAGTATCGCCGGGACAGGTAACTACGAGCAGTACTTC